The 24 T cell receptor beta chains listed next were all sequenced from one sample in a study of pediatric ulcerative colitis. TCRdb keeps only in-frame clones here, not all; method: immunoSEQ multiplex PCR. The sample has tens of thousands of clones, 75% to 90% seen once. Material: blood. Source of these receptors: a boy younger than 18 who was a control in a study of pediatric ulcerative colitis.

The chain carries TRBV30 and TRBJ1-1; D gene unclear. Germline CDR1 and CDR2: GTSNPN and SVGIG (reference sequence). The CDR3 runs to 13 residues. V lost 2 bases, J lost 5 bases, and 12 bases lay in between. In DNA form, the CDR3 reads TGTGCCTGGAGTTTGAGGAGGGAAACTGAAGCTTTCTTT. Its protein is CAWSLRRETEAFF.

V and J are TRBV6-5 and TRBJ2-7; D remains ambiguous. The CDR3 loop spans 14 amino acids. V lost 2 bases, J lost 3 bases, and 11 bases lay in between. The germline CDR1 and CDR2 sequences are MNHEY and SVGAGI. CDR3 region: CASSYGQADYEQYF. CDR3 bases: TGTGCCAGCAGTTACGGCCAGGCGGACTACGAGCAGTACTTC.

The V gene is TRBV6-1, the J gene TRBJ2-5, with 12 bases fitting TRBD2. This CDR3 has 14 residues. Unmatched junction bases numbered 3, after V lost 6 bases and J lost 4 bases. Germline lookup yields CDR1 MNHNS and CDR2 SASEGT. CDR3 in DNA: TGTGCCAGCAGGACTAGCGGGAGTGTAGAGACCCAGTACTTC. Its protein is CASRTSGSVETQYF.

The gene calls are TRBV25-1 and TRBJ2-7; possibly TRBD2 for D (7 bases). Germline CDR1 and CDR2: MGHDK and SYGVNS. This CDR3 spans 15 amino acids. V was cut by 3 bases and J by 0 bases, with 12 bases left in between. CDR3 protein: CASSDRGLSSYEQYF. CDR3 DNA sequence: TGTGCCAGCAGTGACAGGGGACTAAGCTCCTACGAGCAGTACTTC.

This chain joins TRBV19 and TRBJ2-3; 11 bases match TRBD2. The CDR3 is 17 amino acids. V trimming: 4 bases; J trimming: 5 bases; junction bases outside the gene matches: 11. Germline CDR1 and CDR2: LNHDA and SQIVND (reference sequence). The CDR3 DNA follows: TGTGCCAGTAGTACCGTCCTACTAGCGGGAGACGTAGATACGCAGTATTTT. As protein: CASSTVLLAGDVDTQYF. Using reference TRBV19 and TRBJ2-3 for the parts outside the CDR3, the full variable domain is DGGITQSPKYLFRKEGQNVTLSCEQNLNHDAMYWYRQDPGQGLRLIYYSQIVNDFQKGDIAEGYSVSREKKESFPLTVTSAQKNPTAFYLCASSTVLLAGDVDTQYFGPGTRLTVL.

The rearrangement uses TRBV10-3 and TRBJ2-4; perhaps TRBD1 as D (6 bases). Germline assignment: CDR1 ENHRY and CDR2 SYGVKD. Deletions cut 1 base from V and 2 bases from J, with 21 bases between. The CDR3 has 19 residues. CDR3: CAISEFGAVQGRTKNIQYF. The CDR3 region has the DNA TGTGCCATCAGTGAGTTCGGGGCTGTGCAGGGGAGAACCAAAAACATTCAGTACTTC.

V usage is TRBV5-1 and J usage is TRBJ2-5; no clear D. The CDR3 spans 13 residues. The germline V and J ends were trimmed by 4 bases and 1 base, with 8 bases remaining between them. Germline CDR1 reads SGHRS; CDR2 reads YFSETQ. CDR3 nucleotides: TGCGCCAGCAGCGAGAACGGCCAAGAGACCCAGTACTTC. As protein: CASSENGQETQYF.

This clone has just a few counts. The rearrangement uses TRBV2 and TRBJ1-2; TRBD1 aligns across 8 bases. CDR1 is SNHLY and CDR2 is FYNNEI in the germline V gene. This CDR3 comprises 15 residues. The V segment lost 6 bases and the J segment 4 bases; nucleotides outside the gene matches: 10. The CDR3: CASRAGQADIYGYTF. The CDR3 DNA follows: TGTGCCAGCAGAGCGGGACAGGCGGATATCTATGGCTACACCTTC.

This chain links TRBV6-5 with TRBJ2-7; 9 nucleotides align to TRBD2. In germline, CDR1 is MNHEY, CDR2 SVGAGI. This CDR3 has 14 amino acids. The ends lost 7 bases at V and 7 bases at J; junction bases unmatched: 11. The CDR3 DNA is TGTGCCAGCACTGAAGCGGGAGGAAGAAAGGAGCAGTACTTC. It specifies CASTEAGGRKEQYF.

The J gene is TRBJ1-2, the V gene TRBV5-1; D not certain. This CDR3 region has 14 residues. The V gene's germline CDR1 is SGHRS and CDR2 YFSETQ. V was trimmed by 4 bases and J by 7 bases, leaving 17 bases between them. Written as DNA, the CDR3 is TGCGCCAGCAGCCAGGAATTACCCCGGAGTGGCTACACCTTC. Translating gives CASSQELPRSGYTF. Combining the CDR3 with reference TRBV5-1 and TRBJ1-2 gives the whole variable domain KAGVTQTPRYLIKTRGQQVTLSCSPISGHRSVSWYQQTPGQGLQFLFEYFSETQRNKGNFPGRFSGRQFSNSRSEMNVSTLELGDSALYLCASSQELPRSGYTFGSGTRLTVV.

The chain carries TRBV25-1 and TRBJ2-7; the D gene could be TRBD1 or TRBD2 (5 bases each). The CDR3 loop spans 13 amino acids. From germline, CDR1 is MGHDK and CDR2 SYGVNS. The V and J ends lost 4 bases and 3 bases respectively, with 10 bases between them. CDR3 DNA sequence: TGTGCCAGCAGTGGGGGGAATCTCTACGAGCAGTACTTC. It is translated as CASSGGNLYEQYF.

V and J are TRBV18 and TRBJ2-1; D is possibly TRBD2 (5 bases). The CDR3 has 14 residues. The germline CDR1 and CDR2 sequences are KGHSH and LQKENI. Trimming pared 3 bases from V and 2 bases from J, leaving 8 bases between. The CDR3 DNA reads as TGTGCCAGCTCACCGGACTCAACCTACAATGAGCAGTTCTTC. Protein: CASSPDSTYNEQFF.

V is TRBV30 and J is TRBJ1-5; D gene uncertain. With 0 bases removed from V and 3 bases from J, the gap between germline ends came to 6 bases. CDR1 and CDR2 (germline): GTSNPN, SVGIG (reference sequence). There are 13 residues in the CDR3. The CDR3 DNA follows: TGTGCCTGGAGTGTAGGAAACAATCAGCCCCAGCATTTT. This encodes CAWSVGNNQPQHF.

This rearrangement joins TRBV6-5 to TRBJ2-3, with D perhaps given as TRBD1 or TRBD2 (5 bases each). Trimming stripped 5 bases from V and 0 bases from J, with 12 bases between. Germline V CDR1 and CDR2: MNHEY, SVGAGI. CDR3 length: 15 amino acids. The chain's CDR3 is CASSPGATSTDTQYF. CDR3 nucleotides: TGTGCCAGCAGTCCCGGGGCCACTAGCACAGATACGCAGTATTTT.

The chain carries TRBV19 and TRBJ2-3; 8 bases agree with TRBD1. Germline CDR1 LNHDA, CDR2 SQIVND (reference sequence). V trimming: 2 bases; J trimming: 1 base; junction bases outside the gene matches: 2. The CDR3 has 15 residues. The CDR3 DNA sequence: TGTGCCAGTAGTATAATGGGACAGGGCACAGATACGCAGTATTTT. The encoded protein is CASSIMGQGTDTQYF. Variable domain in full (rest from reference TRBV19 and TRBJ2-3): DGGITQSPKYLFRKEGQNVTLSCEQNLNHDAMYWYRQDPGQGLRLIYYSQIVNDFQKGDIAEGYSVSREKKESFPLTVTSAQKNPTAFYLCASSIMGQGTDTQYFGPGTRLTVL.

V is TRBV7-3 and J is TRBJ2-7, with TRBD1 as a possible D gene (5 bases). This CDR3 spans 15 amino acids. Trimming pared 2 bases from V and 2 bases from J, leaving 13 bases between. Germline values: CDR1 SGHTA, CDR2 FQGTGA. CDR3 amino acids: CASSLEVGAAYEQYF. In nucleotides, the CDR3 is TGTGCCAGCAGCTTAGAGGTAGGGGCGGCCTACGAGCAGTACTTC.

DNA of the CDR3: TGTGCCAGCAGCCTCAAACTAGCGGGAGGGTCCTACAATGAGCAGTTCTTC. Translation gives CASSLKLAGGSYNEQFF. The chain couples TRBV7-8 to TRBJ2-1; 13 nucleotides line up with TRBD2. Germline V lookup: CDR1 SGHVS, CDR2 FQNEAQ. The CDR3 runs 17 residues. J lost 1 base, V lost 5 bases, and 5 bases had no gene match.

The V gene is TRBV4-3, the J gene TRBJ2-7, with D perhaps TRBD1 or TRBD2 (5 bases each). The V and J ends lost 0 bases and 0 bases respectively, with 9 bases between them. This CDR3 is built from 15 residues. Germline CDR1 is LGHNA and CDR2 is YSLEER. The CDR3 loop reads CASSQDRDGSYEQYF. CDR3 DNA: TGCGCCAGCAGCCAAGATCGGGACGGCTCCTACGAGCAGTACTTC.

The chain couples TRBV18 to TRBJ1-1; the match to TRBD1 covers 7 bases. CDR3 length: 13 amino acids. The germline gives CDR1 KGHSH, CDR2 LQKENI. V lost 4 bases, J lost 3 bases, and 2 bases stayed unmatched. The CDR3 nucleotides are TGTGCCAGCTCACGACAGGGCGACACTGAAGCTTTCTTT. It specifies CASSRQGDTEAFF.

This chain joins TRBV11-2 and TRBJ1-4; 7 nucleotides agree with TRBD1. V lost 6 bases and J lost 7; bases outside the gene matches: 11. Germline V CDR1 and CDR2: SGHAT, FQNNGV. CDR3 length: 15 residues. The CDR3 loop is CASRGVGDSREKLFF. CDR3 coding DNA: TGTGCCAGCAGGGGGGTAGGGGACAGCCGTGAAAAACTGTTTTTT. The variable domain in full, completed from reference TRBV11-2 and TRBJ1-4, reads EAGVAQSPRYKIIEKRQSVAFWCNPISGHATLYWYQQILGQGPKLLIQFQNNGVVDDSQLPKDRFSAERLKGVDSTLKIQPAKLEDSAVYLCASRGVGDSREKLFFGSGTQLSVL.

The rearrangement links TRBV10-1 to TRBJ2-1; a possible D gene is TRBD1 (5 bases). This CDR3 has 12 residues. V shed 3 bases and J shed 8 bases, with 8 bases lying between them. From germline, CDR1 is WNHNN and CDR2 SYGVQD (reference sequence). CDR3 coding DNA: TGCGCCAGCAGTGATCAGGGCTATGAGCAGTTCTTC. It translates to CASSDQGYEQFF.

This rearrangement joins TRBV4-3 to TRBJ1-1; D unresolved. The CDR3 runs to 16 residues. The V gene lost 3 bases and the J gene lost 4 bases, with 18 bases spanning the gap. CDR1 is LGHNA and CDR2 is YSLEER in the germline V gene. As DNA, the CDR3 is TGCGCCAGCAGCCAGTTATGGTGGCAGGAGAGCACTGAAGCTTTCTTT. This gives the protein CASSQLWWQESTEAFF.

The CDR3 reads CASSLEGGKSYEQYF. The DNA for the CDR3 is TGTGCCAGCAGCCTGGAGGGGGGAAAATCCTACGAGCAGTACTTC. The chain recombines TRBV7-3 with TRBJ2-7; D could derive from TRBD1 or TRBD2 (6 bases each). CDR3 length equals 15 residues. CDR1 is SGHTA, CDR2 FQGTGA, per germline. The V gene lost 5 bases and the J gene lost 1 base, with 15 bases spanning the gap.

The chain joins TRBV25-1 to TRBJ2-2; 9 bases are a match to TRBD1. Per germline, CDR1 MGHDK and CDR2 SYGVNS. V trimming: 3 bases; J trimming: 1 base; junction bases outside the gene matches: 3. The CDR3 has 16 residues. The chain's CDR3 is CASSDQGQGNTGELFF. The CDR3 DNA reads TGTGCCAGCAGTGATCAGGGACAGGGGAACACCGGGGAGCTGTTTTTT.